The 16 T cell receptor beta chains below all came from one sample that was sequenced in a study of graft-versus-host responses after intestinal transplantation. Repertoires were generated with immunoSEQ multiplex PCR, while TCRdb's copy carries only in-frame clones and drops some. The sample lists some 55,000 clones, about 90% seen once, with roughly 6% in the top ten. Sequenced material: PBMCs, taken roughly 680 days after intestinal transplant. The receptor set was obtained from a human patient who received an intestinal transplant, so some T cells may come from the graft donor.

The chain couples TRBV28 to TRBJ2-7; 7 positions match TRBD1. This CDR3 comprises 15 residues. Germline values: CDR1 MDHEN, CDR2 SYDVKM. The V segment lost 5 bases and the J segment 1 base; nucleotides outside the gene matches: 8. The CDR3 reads CASSPYRGGSYEQYF. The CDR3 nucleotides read TGTGCCAGCAGTCCCTACAGGGGTGGGTCCTACGAGCAGTACTTC.

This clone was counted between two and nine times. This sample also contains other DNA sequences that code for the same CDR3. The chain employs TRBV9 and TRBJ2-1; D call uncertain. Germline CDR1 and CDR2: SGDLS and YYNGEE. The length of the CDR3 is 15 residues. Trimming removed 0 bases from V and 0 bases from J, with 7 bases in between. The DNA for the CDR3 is TGTGCCAGCAGCGTAGCGCCTAGCTCCTACAATGAGCAGTTCTTC. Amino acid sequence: CASSVAPSSYNEQFF.

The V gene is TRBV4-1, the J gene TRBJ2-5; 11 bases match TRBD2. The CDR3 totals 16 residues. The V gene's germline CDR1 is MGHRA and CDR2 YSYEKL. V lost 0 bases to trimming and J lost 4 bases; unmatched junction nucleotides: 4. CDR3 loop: CASSQDSGGARETQYF. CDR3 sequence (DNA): TGCGCCAGCAGCCAAGATAGCGGGGGGGCTCGAGAGACCCAGTACTTC.

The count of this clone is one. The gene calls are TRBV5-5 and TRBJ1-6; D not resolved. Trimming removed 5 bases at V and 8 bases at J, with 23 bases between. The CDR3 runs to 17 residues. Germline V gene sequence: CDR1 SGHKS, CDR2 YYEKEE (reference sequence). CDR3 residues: CASRLTVDSPIHSPLHF. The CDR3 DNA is TGTGCCAGCAGGCTCACCGTCGACTCGCCCATCCATTCACCCCTCCACTTT.

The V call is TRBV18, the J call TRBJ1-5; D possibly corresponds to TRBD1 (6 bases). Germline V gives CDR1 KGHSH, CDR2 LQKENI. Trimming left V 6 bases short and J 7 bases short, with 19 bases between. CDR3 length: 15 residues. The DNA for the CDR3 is TGTGCCAGCTCTCTTAAGGGGGTGGGAGAACAGCCCCAGCATTTT. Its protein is CASSLKGVGEQPQHF.

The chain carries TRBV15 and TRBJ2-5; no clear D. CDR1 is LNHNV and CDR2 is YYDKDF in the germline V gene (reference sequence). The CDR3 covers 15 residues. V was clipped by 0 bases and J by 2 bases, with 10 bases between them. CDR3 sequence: CATSREKGFQETQYF. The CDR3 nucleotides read TGTGCCACCAGCAGAGAAAAGGGATTTCAAGAGACCCAGTACTTC.

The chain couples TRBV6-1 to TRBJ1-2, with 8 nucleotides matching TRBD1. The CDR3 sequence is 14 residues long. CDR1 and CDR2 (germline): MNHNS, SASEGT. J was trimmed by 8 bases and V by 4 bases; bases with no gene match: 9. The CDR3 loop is CASSAQGGLVGYTF. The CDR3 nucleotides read TGTGCCAGCAGTGCACAGGGGGGTCTCGTCGGCTACACCTTC.

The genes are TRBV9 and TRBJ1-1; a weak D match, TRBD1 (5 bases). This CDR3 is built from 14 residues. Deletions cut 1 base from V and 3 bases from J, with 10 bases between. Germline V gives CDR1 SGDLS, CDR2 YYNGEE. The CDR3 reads CASSVQGPDTEAFF. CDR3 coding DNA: TGTGCCAGCAGCGTACAGGGTCCCGACACTGAAGCTTTCTTT.

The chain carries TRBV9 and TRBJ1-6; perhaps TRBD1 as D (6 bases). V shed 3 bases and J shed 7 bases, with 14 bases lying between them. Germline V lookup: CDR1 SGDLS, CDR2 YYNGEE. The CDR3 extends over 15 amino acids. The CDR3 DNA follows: TGTGCCAGCAGCGAAACGACAGGCATCAATTCACCCCTCCACTTT. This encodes CASSETTGINSPLHF. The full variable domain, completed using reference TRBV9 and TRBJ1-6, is DSGVTQTPKHLITATGQRVTLRCSPRSGDLSVYWYQQSLDQGLQFLIQYYNGEERAKGNILERFSAQQFPDLHSELNLSSLELGDSALYFCASSETTGINSPLHFGNGTRLTVT.

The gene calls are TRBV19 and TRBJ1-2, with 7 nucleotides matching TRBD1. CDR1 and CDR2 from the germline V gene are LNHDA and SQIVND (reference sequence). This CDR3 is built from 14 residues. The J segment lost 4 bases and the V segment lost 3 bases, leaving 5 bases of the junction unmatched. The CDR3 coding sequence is TGTGCCAGTAGTATCGCCGGGACAGCCTATGGCTACACCTTC. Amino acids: CASSIAGTAYGYTF.

CDR3 nucleotides: TGTGCCAGTAGCGGGGACAGGTCGAACACTGAAGCTTTCTTT. Its protein product is CASSGDRSNTEAFF. J is TRBJ1-1 and V is TRBV19, with 8 bases matching TRBD1. CDR3 length equals 14 residues. The V gene's germline CDR1 is LNHDA and CDR2 SQIVND (reference sequence). With 6 bases clipped from V and 1 base from J, the junction kept 4 bases outside the gene matches.

The CDR3 loop reads CASSTRNLAYNEQFF. Written as DNA, the CDR3 is TGTGCCAGCAGCACTAGGAACCTAGCCTACAATGAGCAGTTCTTC. The chain uses TRBV5-4 and TRBJ2-1; maybe TRBD2 (5 bases). Germline assignment: CDR1 SGHNT and CDR2 YYREEE (reference sequence). The CDR3 runs 15 residues. V was clipped by 4 bases and J by 2 bases, with 13 bases between them. The full variable domain, completed using reference TRBV5-4 and TRBJ2-1, is ETGVTQSPTHLIKTRGQQVTLRCSSQSGHNTVSWYQQALGQGPQFIFQYYREEENGRGNFPPRFSGLQFPNYSSELNVNALELDDSALYLCASSTRNLAYNEQFFGPGTRLTVL.

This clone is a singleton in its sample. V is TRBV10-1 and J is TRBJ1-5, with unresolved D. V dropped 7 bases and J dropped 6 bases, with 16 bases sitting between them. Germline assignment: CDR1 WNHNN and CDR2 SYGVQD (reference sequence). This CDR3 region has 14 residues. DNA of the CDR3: TGCGCCAGCATAAAAAGGGTTGGGGTTCAGCCCCAGCATTTT. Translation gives CASIKRVGVQPQHF.

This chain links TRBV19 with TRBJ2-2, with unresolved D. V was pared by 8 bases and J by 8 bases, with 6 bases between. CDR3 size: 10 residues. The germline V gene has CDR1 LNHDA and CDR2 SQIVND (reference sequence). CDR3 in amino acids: CASGKGELFF. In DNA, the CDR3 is TGTGCCAGTGGCAAGGGGGAGCTGTTTTTT.

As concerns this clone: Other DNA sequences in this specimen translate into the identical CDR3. Here the CDR3 reads CASSSESGRTPYEQYF. CDR3 nucleotide sequence: TGTGCCAGCAGCTCGGAGAGCGGTCGCACACCCTACGAGCAGTACTTC. V is TRBV5-6 and J is TRBJ2-7, with a tentative D call TRBD2 (5 bases). V lost 3 bases and J lost 2, with 18 bases in between. There are 16 residues in the CDR3. The germline gives CDR1 SGHDT, CDR2 YYEEEE.

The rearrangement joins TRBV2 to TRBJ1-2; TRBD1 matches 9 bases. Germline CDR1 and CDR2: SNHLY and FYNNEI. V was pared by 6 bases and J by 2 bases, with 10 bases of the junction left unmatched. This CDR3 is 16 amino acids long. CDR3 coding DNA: TGTGCCAGCAGCCGACCCTCCGGGACAGGGAACTATGGCTACACCTTC. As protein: CASSRPSGTGNYGYTF.